This note documents a single T cell receptor beta chain sequence. What antigen it recognizes has not been identified. No much larger clone is present one base from it, and per-base qualities are unavailable. This entry belongs to a study of blood T cell repertoires in COVID-19 (dated by TCRdb to the early 2020s). Notes on the research overall: Samples covering the acute and convalescent phases of COVID-19 were provided by collaborators in the United States, Italy and Spain. The repertoires were released in a freely available public database intended as a resource for research on the immune response to SARS-CoV-2. Where HLA class I and class II types were available, the types were taken from metadata supplied by the sample provider, not from assay-based typing. The samples were drawn from two sources: the first 160 participants of the ongoing ImmuneRACE study, and 1,000 to 1,500 subjects contributed by 6 global collaborators. Deeply sampled blood TCRbeta repertoires from subjects exposed to, actively infected with, or recovered from COVID-19 were included in the dataset. The material from the prospective study consisted of cDNA or gDNA derived from T cells, B-cell-depleted T cells, or PBMCs. The sample metadata nearly always contained a de-identified subject ID, COVID-19 status, age in years and sex. Study-wide conclusions, independent of this receptor: The quantity of clinical and demographic metadata differed by source and by participant and was supplied without curation.

Whole blood was collected in K2EDTA tubes by collaborating institutions according to the institutions' own protocols. For TCRbeta analysis, collaborators shipped samples in one of three forms: frozen whole blood, isolated PBMCs, or DNA extracted from either of those sample types. The immunoSEQ Assay, a bias-controlled multiplex PCR, was used to amplify TCRbeta CDR3 regions from genomic DNA. The authors' pipeline ran thus. Within the assay, amplification of reference gene primers was used to estimate how many nucleated cells each sample contained. To quantify the absolute abundance of each unique TCRbeta CDR3 rearrangement, sequence reads were collapsed and filtered. Productive Simpson clonality was computed per sample as the square root of Simpson's diversity index over productive rearrangements. In its TCRdb copy, this immuneACCESS table keeps in-frame sequences only and misses some clones. Where compared with another copy, unresolved V genes explain less than half of these, and the others have no known cause. That table supplies the V and J calls and clone size; D and trimming were determined from the DNA. This sample is represented by roughly 140,000 clones; 75% to 85% of them were singletons. Of the sample, roughly 7.2% is held by the ten largest clones.

Sequenced sample: peripheral blood. This TCR was recovered from a woman in her forties or fifties in a cohort sampled during active or convalescent COVID-19.

The DNA reads as follows: TGTGCCAGCAGCCACCAGAACTATGGCTACACCTTC. It specifies CASSHQNYGYTF. The receptor chain draws on TRBV14 and TRBJ1-2; the D gene remains uncertain. V is clipped by 3 bases and J by 2 bases, and the sequence between their germline boundaries is 4 bases long. Including the terminal cysteine and phenylalanine, the CDR3 comprises 12 residues. CDR3 DNA only is kept here, 36 bases in frame from base 1. Based on the germline V gene, the CDR1 and CDR2 sequences are SGHDN and FVKESK.